Sequencing of this T cell receptor beta chain was carried out in a study of T-cell reconstitution after alpha-beta-depleted transplantation in children. Study results and limitations: As was reported, about two months after transplant, alpha-beta T cells came from several hundred expanded graft clones. For some patients, TCRbeta diversity was high at day 60 because of recipient T cells and thymic progenitors that survived. After one year, T-cell counts and TCRbeta diversity mostly came from new T cells.

V trimming: 4 bases; J trimming: 1 base; junction bases outside the gene matches: 5. This CDR3 has 15 residues. In germline, CDR1 is SGHRS, CDR2 YFSETQ. About this clonotype: Its matching antigen is unknown.

Unique molecular identifiers were incorporated when the TCRbeta library was constructed. TCRdb analysed the PCR reads with MiXCR anew, one entry per CDR3 protein. This sample has fewer than 500,000 distinct CDR3 sequences, with around two fifths found just once. This specimen consisted of PBMCs, obtained before TCRalphabeta/CD19-depleted stem cell transplant. The chain uses TRBV5-1 and TRBJ2-7, with TRBD2 matching over 10 bases. The TCR was taken from a girl aged 2-15 years with aplastic anemia, due to receive a stem cell transplant. CDR3 bases: TGCGCCAGCAGCACCGGACTAGCGGAGTCCTACGAGCAGTACTTC. It specifies CASSTGLAESYEQYF.